This record concerns one TCR beta chain sequence. This entry belongs to a study of blood T cell repertoires in COVID-19. On the study more broadly: Samples representing acute and convalescent COVID-19 were sourced from the United States, Italy and Spain. Sources were T cells, B-cell-depleted T cells, or PBMCs; the material itself was cDNA or gDNA.

CDR3 length: 14 residues. V lost 5 bases and J lost 0; bases outside the gene matches: 5. Per germline, CDR1 SGDLS and CDR2 YYNGEE. As processed by the authors: Estimation of nucleated cell counts relied on the amplification of reference gene primers. TCRdb's table, derived via immunoSEQ multiplex PCR, lists solely in-frame clones and lacks some. V, J and clone size were drawn from that table, and D and trimming were deduced from the DNA. In the table there are around 110,000 clones, 84% of which are singletons. The sample consisted of peripheral blood. The chain is built from TRBV9 and TRBJ2-7; 7 nucleotides match TRBD1. This receptor was identified in a human donor in a cohort sampled during active COVID-19. DNA for the CDR3: TGTGCCAGCAGTAGGGACAGCACCTCCTACGAGCAGTACTTC. Translated, it gives CASSRDSTSYEQYF.